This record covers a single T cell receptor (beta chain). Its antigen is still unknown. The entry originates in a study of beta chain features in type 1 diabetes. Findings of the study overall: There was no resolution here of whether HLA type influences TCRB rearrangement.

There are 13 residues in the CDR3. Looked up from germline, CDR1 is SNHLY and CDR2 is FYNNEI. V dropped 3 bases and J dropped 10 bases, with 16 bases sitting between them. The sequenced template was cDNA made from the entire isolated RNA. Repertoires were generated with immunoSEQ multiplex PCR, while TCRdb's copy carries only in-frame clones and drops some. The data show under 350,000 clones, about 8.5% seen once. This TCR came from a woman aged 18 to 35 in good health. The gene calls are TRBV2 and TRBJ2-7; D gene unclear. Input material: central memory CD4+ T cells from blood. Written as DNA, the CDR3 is TGTGCCAGCAGTGAGGACGAGCCTACGAGACAGTACGTC. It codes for CASSEDEPTRQYV.